The 19 T cell receptor beta chains given below trace back to one sample, sequenced in a study of blood T cell repertoires in COVID-19. Clones were read by immunoSEQ multiplex PCR, and TCRdb kept only the in-frame ones, dropping some. The repertoire holds approximately 89,000 clones, with over 80% as singletons. Material: peripheral blood. The receptors come from a woman in her seventies with active or convalescent COVID-19.

This sequence joins TRBV7-2 and TRBJ1-2; D unresolved. V lost 3 bases to trimming and J lost 2 bases, with 10 bases between them. The CDR3 runs to 14 residues. CDR1 is SGHTA, CDR2 FQGNSA, per germline. The CDR3 is CASSFAASNYGYTF. The DNA of the CDR3 is TGTGCCAGCAGCTTTGCGGCCAGCAACTATGGCTACACCTTC.

Remarks on this clone: This same CDR3 is encoded by further DNA sequences in the sample. The chain is built from TRBV12-3 or TRBV12-4 and TRBJ2-3; D is possibly TRBD1 (6 bases). V was cut by 3 bases and J by 3 bases, with 7 bases left in between. This CDR3 is built from 13 residues. CDR3 DNA sequence: TGTGCCAGCAGTTTCAGGGGAACAGATACGCAGTATTTT. Translated, it gives CASSFRGTDTQYF.

V gene TRBV9 combines with J gene TRBJ2-2; tentative D call: TRBD2 (6 bases). From germline, CDR1 is SGDLS and CDR2 YYNGEE. Trimming pared 0 bases from V and 6 bases from J, leaving 12 bases between. The CDR3 loop spans 15 amino acids. CDR3: CASSVGRAGSGELFF. The CDR3 nucleotides are TGTGCCAGCAGCGTAGGAAGGGCGGGGTCCGGGGAGCTGTTTTTT.

This chain joins TRBV20-1 and TRBJ2-7, with D uncertain. From germline, CDR1 is DFQATT and CDR2 SNEGSKA (reference sequence). CDR3 length: 10 residues. Trimming shortened V by 2 bases and J by 6 bases, and 5 bases separated the two germline ends. CDR3 nucleotide sequence: TGCAGTGCTAGAATGAGCGAGCAGTACTTC. Protein product: CSARMSEQYF.

The chain has TRBV18 and TRBJ2-2, with D perhaps matching TRBD2 (6 bases). Germline lookup yields CDR1 KGHSH and CDR2 LQKENI. The CDR3 runs to 16 residues. Trimming took off 10 bases at V and 4 bases at J, with 22 bases between the two ends. The CDR3 DNA reads as TGTGCCACTCTTCCATTGGAGGGACGAGCCACCGGGGAGCTGTTTTTT. Residues: CATLPLEGRATGELFF.

This chain uses TRBV12-3 or TRBV12-4 with TRBJ2-1; D gene ambiguous. This CDR3 region has 12 residues. The germline V and J ends were trimmed by 2 bases and 6 bases, with 5 bases remaining between them. The CDR3 reads CASSLPSNEQFF. Written as DNA, the CDR3 is TGTGCCAGCAGTTTACCTTCCAATGAGCAGTTCTTC.

The chain recombines TRBV27 with TRBJ2-7; perhaps TRBD2 as D (5 bases). Looked up from germline, CDR1 is MNHEY and CDR2 is SMNVEV (reference sequence). The ends were cut back, 5 bases at V and 3 bases at J, with 20 bases in the middle. The CDR3 consists of 16 residues. The CDR3: CASSPWTWIRGYEQYF. The DNA of the CDR3 is TGTGCCAGCAGTCCCTGGACCTGGATACGGGGCTACGAGCAGTACTTC.

This clone was counted a single time. The chain uses TRBV9 and TRBJ2-3, with 9 bases that match TRBD2. The CDR3 totals 15 residues. Trimming cost V 0 bases and J 6 bases; bases outside gene matches: 5. The germline gives CDR1 SGDLS, CDR2 YYNGEE. Written as DNA, the CDR3 is TGTGCCAGCAGCGTAGATGGGACTAGCTTGGATACGCAGTATTTT. This codes for CASSVDGTSLDTQYF.

In this sample, this clone turned up once. The rearrangement links TRBV2 to TRBJ2-5, with D hard to call. V lost 7 bases and J lost 5, with 11 bases in between. The CDR3 is made up of 12 amino acids. The germline V gene encodes CDR1 SNHLY and CDR2 FYNNEI. CDR3 coding DNA: TGTGCCAGCACCCAAACCCGGGAGACCCAGTACTTC. This encodes CASTQTRETQYF.

The sample holds one count of this clone. The chain combines TRBV5-1 with TRBJ1-2; a possible D gene is TRBD1 (5 bases). The CDR3 loop spans 14 amino acids. Trimming left V 5 bases short and J 5 bases short, with 16 bases between. The germline CDR1 and CDR2 sequences are SGHRS and YFSETQ. DNA for the CDR3: TGCGCCAGCAGTTCCTCGGGGGTATATTATGGCTACACCTTC. Its protein product is CASSSSGVYYGYTF.

This chain links TRBV4-2 with TRBJ1-3; D is ambiguous. The CDR3 length is 12 residues. The germline V gene encodes CDR1 LGHNA and CDR2 YNFKEQ. Trimming left V 4 bases short and J 7 bases short, with 8 bases between. CDR3 sequence (DNA): TGTGCCAGCAGCCCTGGCGGCAACACCATATATTTT. It codes for CASSPGGNTIYF.

This chain joins TRBV10-1 and TRBJ2-1, with 7 bases identical to TRBD2. The CDR3 loop spans 15 amino acids. Trimming at V came to 4 bases and at J to 2 bases, leaving 5 bases not matched to a gene. In germline, CDR1 is WNHNN, CDR2 SYGVQD (reference sequence). CDR3 loop: CASSASGEAYNEQFF. The CDR3 DNA reads as TGCGCCAGCAGTGCGAGCGGGGAAGCCTACAATGAGCAGTTCTTC.

The chain joins TRBV5-5 to TRBJ2-2; D is perhaps TRBD2 (7 bases). Trimming took off 4 bases at V and 4 bases at J, with 17 bases between the two ends. CDR3 size: 16 residues. Germline V gives CDR1 SGHKS, CDR2 YYEKEE (reference sequence). The CDR3 sequence: CASSTLGGRSTGELFF. The CDR3 DNA sequence: TGTGCCAGCAGCACCCTCGGGGGGCGCAGCACCGGGGAGCTGTTTTTT.

The chain employs TRBV6-5 and TRBJ1-4; TRBD1 matches at 8 bases. This CDR3 region has 16 residues. Germline CDR1 MNHEY, CDR2 SVGAGI. Trimming at V came to 1 base and at J to 8 bases, leaving 9 bases not matched to a gene. Here the CDR3 DNA reads TGTGCCAGCAGTTACTGGAAGACAGGGGTGTTGGAAAAACTGTTTTTT. This translates into CASSYWKTGVLEKLFF.

A single count supports this clone. CDR3 coding DNA: TGCGCCAGCACGAAAAGGACTAGCGGGGAGACCCAGTACTTC. It encodes CASTKRTSGETQYF. The V gene is TRBV5-1, the J gene TRBJ2-5; 11 nucleotides agree with TRBD2. The germline CDR1 and CDR2 sequences are SGHRS and YFSETQ. This CDR3 region has 14 residues. The trim removed 6 bases at V and 5 bases at J, leaving 6 bases unmatched.

The chain recombines TRBV15 with TRBJ2-2; 9 nucleotides match TRBD1. CDR3 length: 16 residues. The trim removed 6 bases at V and 3 bases at J, leaving 8 bases unmatched. The germline CDR1 and CDR2 sequences are LNHNV and YYDKDF (reference sequence). The CDR3 DNA is TGTGCCACCAGGAAACCCGGGACAGGGTACACCGGGGAGCTGTTTTTT. Its translation: CATRKPGTGYTGELFF.

The sample holds one count of this clone. The chain joins TRBV7-9 to TRBJ2-3; 11 nucleotides match TRBD2. Germline V gene lookup returns CDR1 SEHNR and CDR2 FQNEAQ (reference sequence). V was pared by 5 bases and J by 0 bases, with 7 bases of the junction left unmatched. This CDR3 has 17 amino acids. Here the CDR3 DNA reads TGTGCCAGCAGCCCAAATTTAGCGGGGGGGAGCACAGATACGCAGTATTTT. The encoded protein is CASSPNLAGGSTDTQYF.

This clone has only one observation. The chain joins TRBV7-2 to TRBJ2-5, with TRBD2 identical over 9 bases. The germline V gene has CDR1 SGHTA and CDR2 FQGNSA. Trimming cost V 2 bases and J 5 bases; bases outside gene matches: 12. This CDR3 region has 17 residues. The CDR3 spells CASSLSIGGGAYETQYF. In DNA form, the CDR3 reads TGTGCCAGCAGCTTAAGTATCGGCGGGGGGGCCTATGAGACCCAGTACTTC.

V usage is TRBV3-1 (or the pseudogene TRBV3-2) and J usage is TRBJ1-3; D ambiguous. This CDR3 is built from 13 residues. Germline lookup yields CDR1 LGHDT and CDR2 YNNKEL (reference sequence). Trimming stripped 1 base from V and 4 bases from J, with 5 bases between. The DNA for the CDR3 is TGTGCCAGCAGCCAAGTGGCCGGAAACACCATATATTTT. It encodes CASSQVAGNTIYF.